These 14 T cell receptor beta chains were sequenced from one sample in a study of T-cell reconstitution after alpha-beta-depleted transplantation in children. The library targeted TCRbeta and was prepared with unique molecular identifiers. One entry per CDR3 protein results from TCRdb running MiXCR on the PCR reads. The top ten clones hold around 15% of a sample with more than 500,000 distinct CDR3 sequences, roughly 11% of them seen once. The input for sequencing was PBMCs, mostly from graft donor cells, taken 180 days after TCRalphabeta/CD19-depleted stem cell transplant. The receptors were gathered from a female patient aged 2-15 years who had a stem cell transplant for aplastic anemia, so the T cells may come from the graft donor.

The chain is built from TRBV9 and TRBJ2-5; TRBD1 aligns across 7 bases. CDR3 length equals 20 residues. V gave up 0 bases and J gave up 2 bases; unmatched junction bases: 19. CDR1 is SGDLS and CDR2 is YYNGEE in the germline V gene. Here the CDR3 reads CASSVGVIVRSDRPQETQYF. DNA for the CDR3: TGTGCCAGCAGCGTAGGGGTTATTGTACGCTCGGACAGGCCACAAGAGACCCAGTACTTC.

Here the CDR3 reads CASSPSRGWSSYEQYF. The CDR3 DNA is TGTGCCAGCAGTCCCAGCCGTGGCTGGAGCTCCTACGAGCAGTACTTC. V and J are TRBV28 and TRBJ2-7; D remains ambiguous. V lost 5 bases, J lost 0 bases, and 17 bases lay in between. The CDR3 is made up of 16 amino acids. Germline CDR1 reads MDHEN; CDR2 reads SYDVKM.

This clonotype was recorded many times. V and J are TRBV12-3 or TRBV12-4 and TRBJ2-5; D is possibly TRBD1 (6 bases). CDR3 length equals 17 residues. Trimming shortened V by 6 bases and J by 2 bases, and 22 bases separated the two germline ends. This chain's CDR3 is CASRRRPGQLLQETQYF. The CDR3 nucleotides are TGTGCCAGCAGACGGAGACCTGGACAGCTCCTTCAAGAGACCCAGTACTTC.

This clonotype turned up a few times. V usage is TRBV28 and J usage is TRBJ2-2; D is perhaps TRBD2 (6 bases). The germline V gene has CDR1 MDHEN and CDR2 SYDVKM. The CDR3 covers 13 residues. The V and J ends lost 6 bases and 8 bases respectively, with 13 bases between them. The CDR3 loop is CASRLRGFGELFF. CDR3 DNA: TGTGCCAGCAGGCTTCGGGGGTTTGGGGAGCTGTTTTTT.

This clonotype occurred a few times. V usage is TRBV12-3 or TRBV12-4 and J usage is TRBJ2-2; D is perhaps TRBD2 (5 bases). The CDR3 spans 16 residues. The V end was cut by 7 bases, the J end by 5 bases, with 20 bases between. The CDR3 DNA reads as TGTGCCAGCACTAGGGAGCTAACACGTTGGACCGGGGAGCTGTTTTTT. It yields the protein CASTRELTRWTGELFF.

There are many counts of this clonotype. This rearrangement joins TRBV5-1 to TRBJ2-7, with 8 positions matching TRBD1. V trimming: 4 bases; J trimming: 6 bases; junction bases outside the gene matches: 12. Germline CDR1 is SGHRS and CDR2 is YFSETQ. The length of the CDR3 is 15 residues. The CDR3, as DNA: TGCGCCAGCAGCCTTGTCCCGGGACAGGTCGCCGAGCAGTACTTC. Amino acid sequence: CASSLVPGQVAEQYF.

The chain combines TRBV4-3 with TRBJ2-3; 7 bases are a match to TRBD2. Trimming at V came to 4 bases and at J to 2 bases, leaving 6 bases not matched to a gene. Germline-derived CDR1 and CDR2 are LGHNA and YSLEER. CDR3 size: 15 residues. The CDR3: CASSRGLSDTDTQYF. The CDR3 DNA reads TGCGCCAGCAGCCGGGGACTATCGGACACAGATACGCAGTATTTT.

This clonotype was seen more than once but under ten times. V and J are TRBV10-3 and TRBJ2-7; the match to TRBD1 covers 8 bases. V was pared by 2 bases and J by 0 bases, with 12 bases of the junction left unmatched. In germline, CDR1 is ENHRY, CDR2 SYGVKD. The CDR3 has 18 amino acids. In nucleotides, the CDR3 is TGTGCCATCAGTGAGCCCTATACAGGGGGTCCGAGCTCCTACGAGCAGTACTTC. It yields the protein CAISEPYTGGPSSYEQYF.

This clonotype was seen many times. The chain joins TRBV27 to TRBJ2-6; D not resolved. Germline CDR1 reads MNHEY; CDR2 reads SMNVEV (reference sequence). This CDR3 is 15 amino acids long. Trimming left V 5 bases short and J 0 bases short, with 8 bases between. The CDR3 loop is CASSPIRSGANVLTF. DNA for the CDR3: TGTGCCAGCAGTCCAATCCGCTCTGGGGCCAACGTCCTGACTTTC.

This clonotype was observed many times. The rearrangement uses TRBV6-5 and TRBJ2-7; 10 bases line up with TRBD2. Germline CDR1 and CDR2: MNHEY and SVGAGI. The CDR3 has 15 residues. V lost 0 bases to trimming and J lost 9 bases; unmatched junction nucleotides: 8. Written as DNA, the CDR3 is TGTGCCAGCAGTTACTCTCTAGCGGGAGCCACGGGGCAGTACTTC. Protein: CASSYSLAGATGQYF.

The CDR3 coding sequence is TGCAGTGCTATATTAACTAGCTTCCATGAGCAGTTCTTC. It translates to CSAILTSFHEQFF. The chain recombines TRBV20-1 with TRBJ2-1, with a weak D call TRBD2 (6 bases). V lost 4 bases and J lost 8, with 15 bases in between. CDR1 is DFQATT and CDR2 is SNEGSKA in the germline V gene (reference sequence). This CDR3 has 13 amino acids.

This clonotype has more than one count but fewer than ten. V is TRBV4-1 and J is TRBJ2-5; TRBD2 matches at 10 bases. The CDR3 loop spans 16 amino acids. Germline V gene lookup returns CDR1 MGHRA and CDR2 YSYEKL. Trimming at V came to 5 bases and at J to 6 bases, leaving 12 bases not matched to a gene. The DNA for the CDR3 is TGCGCCAGCAGCTCACCCGGGACTAGCGTTCAGAAGACCCAGTACTTC. Translating gives CASSSPGTSVQKTQYF.

This clonotype was found a few times. The CDR3 DNA follows: TGCGCCAGCAGCCAAGCCCGATCAAGGGAGCAGTACTTC. Translation: CASSQARSREQYF. The chain carries TRBV4-3 and TRBJ2-7; D call uncertain. Trimming left V 1 base short and J 7 bases short, with 11 bases between. Germline assignment: CDR1 LGHNA and CDR2 YSLEER. The CDR3 is 13 residues long.

The chain joins TRBV4-2 to TRBJ2-1; 8 bases map to TRBD2. V shed 4 bases, J shed 3 bases, and the junction held 5 bases outside the gene matches. CDR3 length equals 15 residues. Germline lookup yields CDR1 LGHNA and CDR2 YNFKEQ. CDR3 coding DNA: TGTGCCAGCAGCCCAGCGGGAGCTCTCTACAATGAGCAGTTCTTC. Its protein is CASSPAGALYNEQFF.